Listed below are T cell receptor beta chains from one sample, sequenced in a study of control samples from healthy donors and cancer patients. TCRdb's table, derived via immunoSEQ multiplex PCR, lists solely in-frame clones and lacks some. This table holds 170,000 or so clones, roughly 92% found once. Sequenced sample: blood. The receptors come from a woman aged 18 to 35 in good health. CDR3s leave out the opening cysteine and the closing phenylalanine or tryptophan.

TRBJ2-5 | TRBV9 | ASSRTGLQETQY
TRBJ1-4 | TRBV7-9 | ASSYRRDNEKLF
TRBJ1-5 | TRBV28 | ASRSESMGRYQPQH
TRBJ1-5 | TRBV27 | ASSPRGSRPNQPQH
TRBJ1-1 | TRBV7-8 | ASSSAGLRANTEAF
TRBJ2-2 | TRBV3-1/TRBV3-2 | ASSLRQANTGELF
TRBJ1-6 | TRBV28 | ASSSFVQGKSYNSPLH
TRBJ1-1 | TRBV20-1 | SARSNTEAF
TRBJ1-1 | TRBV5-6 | ASSWLLNTEAF
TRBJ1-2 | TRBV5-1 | ASSLRQGKGGYT
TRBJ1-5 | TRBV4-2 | ASSQDRSNQPQH
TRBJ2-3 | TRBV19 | ASNGGSTDTQY
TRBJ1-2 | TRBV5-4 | ASSLGDRGNSYGYT
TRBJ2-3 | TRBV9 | ASSVEPGGTDTQY
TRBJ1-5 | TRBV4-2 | ASSPGQGAGQPQH
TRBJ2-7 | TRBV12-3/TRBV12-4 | ASRLTGSDEQY